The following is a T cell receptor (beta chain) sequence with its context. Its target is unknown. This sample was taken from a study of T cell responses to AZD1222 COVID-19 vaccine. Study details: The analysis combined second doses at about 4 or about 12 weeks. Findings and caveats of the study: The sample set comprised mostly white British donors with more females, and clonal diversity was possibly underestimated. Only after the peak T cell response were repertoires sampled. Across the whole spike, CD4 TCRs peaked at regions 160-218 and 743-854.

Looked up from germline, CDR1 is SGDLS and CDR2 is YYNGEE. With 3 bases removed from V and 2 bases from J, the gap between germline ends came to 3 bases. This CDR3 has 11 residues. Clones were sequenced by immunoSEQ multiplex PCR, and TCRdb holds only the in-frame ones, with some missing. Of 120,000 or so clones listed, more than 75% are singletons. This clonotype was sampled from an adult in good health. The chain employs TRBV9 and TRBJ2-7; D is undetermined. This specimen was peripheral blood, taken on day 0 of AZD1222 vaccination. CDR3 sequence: CASSETYEQYF. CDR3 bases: TGTGCCAGCAGCGAAACCTACGAGCAGTACTTC.